The 17 T cell receptor beta chains presented below share a single source sample, sequenced in a study of blood T cell repertoires in COVID-19. Only in-frame clones appear in the TCRdb table, and some are missing; sequencing was by immunoSEQ multiplex PCR. Of approximately 150,000 clones in the sample, roughly 85% were seen once. The sequencing sample was made of peripheral blood. These receptors were obtained from a woman in her fifties or sixties with COVID-19, enrolled during active disease.

This clone is a singleton in its sample. The chain links TRBV6-5 to TRBJ1-4; D call uncertain. V dropped 0 bases and J dropped 3 bases, with 5 bases sitting between them. The germline CDR1 and CDR2 sequences are MNHEY and SVGAGI. The CDR3 extends over 14 amino acids. The CDR3 bases are TGTGCCAGCAGTTACTCTCAGGCTAATGAAAAACTGTTTTTT. It yields the protein CASSYSQANEKLFF.

The gene calls are TRBV10-3 and TRBJ2-1; 11 nucleotides agree with TRBD2. Germline trimming cut 3 bases from V and 3 bases from J; bases unmatched to any gene: 13. The CDR3 contains 19 residues. CDR1 and CDR2 from the germline V gene are ENHRY and SYGVKD. The CDR3: CAISESSRGLAVYYNEQFF. In DNA form, the CDR3 reads TGTGCCATCAGTGAATCCTCAAGGGGACTAGCGGTTTACTACAATGAGCAGTTCTTC.

The chain recombines TRBV30 with TRBJ2-1, with D maybe TRBD1 (6 bases). The CDR3 contains 12 residues. Per the germline V gene, CDR1 is GTSNPN and CDR2 is SVGIG (reference sequence). The ends were cut back, 3 bases at V and 9 bases at J, with 12 bases in the middle. This CDR3 reads CAWSIRGGEQFF. DNA of the CDR3: TGTGCCTGGAGCATCAGGGGCGGTGAGCAGTTCTTC.

V is TRBV10-3 and J is TRBJ2-7; the D gene is possibly TRBD2 (7 bases). Per the germline V gene, CDR1 is ENHRY and CDR2 is SYGVKD. V was shortened by 10 bases and J by 5 bases, with 15 bases between the two germline ends. The CDR3 sequence is 12 residues long. The CDR3 DNA reads TGTGCCACCCGCGTAGGGGGGGACGAGCAGTACTTC. Translating it yields CATRVGGDEQYF.

The chain joins TRBV7-2 to TRBJ2-7; 9 bases map to TRBD1. After removal of 4 bases from V and 6 bases from J, the junction contained 4 bases not matched to a gene. Germline lookup yields CDR1 SGHTA and CDR2 FQGNSA. The CDR3 consists of 13 residues. Here the CDR3 DNA reads TGTGCCAGCAGCTCGGACAGGGGTCCCGAGCAGTACTTC. It yields the protein CASSSDRGPEQYF.

J is TRBJ2-5 and V is TRBV5-1; D is possibly TRBD1 (6 bases). The CDR3 has 14 amino acids. Trimming took off 4 bases at V and 2 bases at J, with 12 bases between the two ends. Germline lookup yields CDR1 SGHRS and CDR2 YFSETQ. The CDR3 loop is CASSRQVDQETQYF. Written as DNA, the CDR3 is TGCGCCAGCAGCAGACAGGTGGATCAAGAGACCCAGTACTTC. The entire variable domain, with the rest obtained from reference TRBV5-1 and TRBJ2-5, is as follows: KAGVTQTPRYLIKTRGQQVTLSCSPISGHRSVSWYQQTPGQGLQFLFEYFSETQRNKGNFPGRFSGRQFSNSRSEMNVSTLELGDSALYLCASSRQVDQETQYFGPGTRLLVL.

This clone was detected once. The chain uses TRBV5-1 and TRBJ2-3; D might be TRBD2 (5 bases). V lost 1 base to trimming and J lost 5 bases, with 14 bases between them. This CDR3 is built from 15 residues. Germline V gene data show CDR1 as SGHRS and CDR2 as YFSETQ. This CDR3 reads CASSLWASEGDTQYF. Written as DNA, the CDR3 is TGCGCCAGCAGCTTGTGGGCGAGCGAGGGAGATACGCAGTATTTT. The full variable domain, in which reference TRBV5-1 and TRBJ2-3 provide the parts outside the CDR3, is KAGVTQTPRYLIKTRGQQVTLSCSPISGHRSVSWYQQTPGQGLQFLFEYFSETQRNKGNFPGRFSGRQFSNSRSEMNVSTLELGDSALYLCASSLWASEGDTQYFGPGTRLTVL.

This CDR3 is CASSQEGPGTFTGELFF. As DNA, the CDR3 is TGCGCCAGCAGCCAAGAGGGTCCCGGGACTTTCACCGGGGAGCTGTTTTTT. This chain joins TRBV4-1 and TRBJ2-2, with a tentative D call TRBD2 (6 bases). Germline lookup yields CDR1 MGHRA and CDR2 YSYEKL. The CDR3 runs to 17 residues. V lost 0 bases to trimming and J lost 4 bases, with 15 bases between them.

V usage is TRBV15 and J usage is TRBJ2-3; 8 bases are a match to TRBD2. The germline CDR1 and CDR2 sequences are LNHNV and YYDKDF (reference sequence). This CDR3 has 17 residues. V dropped 2 bases and J dropped 0; count of bases not matched to a gene: 7. CDR3 nucleotide sequence: TGTGCCACCAGCAGAAATAGCGGGGCAGGAAGCACAGATACGCAGTATTTT. It specifies CATSRNSGAGSTDTQYF.

The chain uses TRBV30 and TRBJ1-6; the match to TRBD1 covers 7 bases. V lost 0 bases, J lost 8 bases, and 7 bases stayed unmatched. The CDR3 sequence is 15 residues long. CDR1 is GTSNPN, CDR2 SVGIG, per germline (reference sequence). CDR3 bases: TGTGCCTGGAGTGTACAAGACAGGGATTATTCACCCCTCCACTTT. This gives the protein CAWSVQDRDYSPLHF.

This clone has only one observation. The chain carries TRBV4-2 and TRBJ2-5; 12 nucleotides line up with TRBD2. Germline CDR1 is LGHNA and CDR2 is YNFKEQ. CDR3 size: 18 residues. V was pared by 0 bases and J by 4 bases, with 9 bases of the junction left unmatched. The CDR3 here is CASSQESQASGGAETQYF. The CDR3 DNA reads TGTGCCAGCAGCCAAGAGAGTCAGGCTAGCGGGGGGGCAGAGACCCAGTACTTC.

The gene calls are TRBV2 and TRBJ1-1, with 7 bases identical to TRBD1. V shed 6 bases and J 0 bases; nucleotides not matched to a gene: 4. Looked up from germline, CDR1 is SNHLY and CDR2 is FYNNEI. This CDR3 is 14 amino acids long. The CDR3 DNA reads TGTGCCAGCAGGGAGGACAGGCTGAACACTGAAGCTTTCTTT. Its protein product is CASREDRLNTEAFF.

The chain combines TRBV4-1 with TRBJ1-4; D perhaps matches TRBD1 (6 bases). CDR3 length: 15 residues. V was cut by 2 bases and J by 8 bases, with 15 bases left in between. From germline, CDR1 is MGHRA and CDR2 YSYEKL. Here the CDR3 reads CASSQTTGRVEKLFF. The CDR3 DNA sequence: TGCGCCAGCAGCCAAACTACAGGGAGGGTGGAAAAACTGTTTTTT.

This chain connects TRBV3-1 (or the pseudogene TRBV3-2) to TRBJ1-1; a weak D match, TRBD1 (5 bases). The CDR3 totals 15 residues. Germline CDR1 and CDR2: LGHDT and YNNKEL (reference sequence). V lost 2 bases and J 5 bases, leaving 15 bases between the germline ends. CDR3 sequence reads: CASSQFGGVGTEAFF. The CDR3 nucleotides are TGTGCCAGCAGCCAATTTGGGGGGGTAGGTACTGAAGCTTTCTTT.

This clone was picked up one time. This CDR3 reads CASSLGGRSSYEQYF. The DNA of the CDR3 is TGTGCCAGCAGTTTAGGGGGGAGGAGCTCCTACGAGCAGTACTTC. V and J are TRBV27 and TRBJ2-7; weak D call: TRBD2 (6 bases). Trimming shortened V by 2 bases and J by 0 bases, and 11 bases separated the two germline ends. The CDR3 has 15 residues. Germline lookup yields CDR1 MNHEY and CDR2 SMNVEV (reference sequence).

V gene TRBV14 combines with J gene TRBJ2-1; TRBD2 matches at 11 bases. The CDR3 consists of 15 residues. J gave up 9 bases and V 5 bases, and 9 bases lay outside the gene matches. Germline V lookup: CDR1 SGHDN, CDR2 FVKESK. The CDR3 DNA reads as TGTGCCAGCAGCAATAGCGGGGGGGCCGTGGGTGAGCAGTTCTTC. The encoded protein is CASSNSGGAVGEQFF.

This clone was counted a few times. The chain uses TRBV28 and TRBJ1-5; 10 nucleotides line up with TRBD1. Germline values: CDR1 MDHEN, CDR2 SYDVKM. V trimming: 6 bases; J trimming: 2 bases; junction bases outside the gene matches: 4. This CDR3 region has 15 residues. The CDR3 DNA is TGTGCCAGCAGGCGGACAGGGGGGCGCAATCAGCCCCAGCATTTT. Amino acids: CASRRTGGRNQPQHF.